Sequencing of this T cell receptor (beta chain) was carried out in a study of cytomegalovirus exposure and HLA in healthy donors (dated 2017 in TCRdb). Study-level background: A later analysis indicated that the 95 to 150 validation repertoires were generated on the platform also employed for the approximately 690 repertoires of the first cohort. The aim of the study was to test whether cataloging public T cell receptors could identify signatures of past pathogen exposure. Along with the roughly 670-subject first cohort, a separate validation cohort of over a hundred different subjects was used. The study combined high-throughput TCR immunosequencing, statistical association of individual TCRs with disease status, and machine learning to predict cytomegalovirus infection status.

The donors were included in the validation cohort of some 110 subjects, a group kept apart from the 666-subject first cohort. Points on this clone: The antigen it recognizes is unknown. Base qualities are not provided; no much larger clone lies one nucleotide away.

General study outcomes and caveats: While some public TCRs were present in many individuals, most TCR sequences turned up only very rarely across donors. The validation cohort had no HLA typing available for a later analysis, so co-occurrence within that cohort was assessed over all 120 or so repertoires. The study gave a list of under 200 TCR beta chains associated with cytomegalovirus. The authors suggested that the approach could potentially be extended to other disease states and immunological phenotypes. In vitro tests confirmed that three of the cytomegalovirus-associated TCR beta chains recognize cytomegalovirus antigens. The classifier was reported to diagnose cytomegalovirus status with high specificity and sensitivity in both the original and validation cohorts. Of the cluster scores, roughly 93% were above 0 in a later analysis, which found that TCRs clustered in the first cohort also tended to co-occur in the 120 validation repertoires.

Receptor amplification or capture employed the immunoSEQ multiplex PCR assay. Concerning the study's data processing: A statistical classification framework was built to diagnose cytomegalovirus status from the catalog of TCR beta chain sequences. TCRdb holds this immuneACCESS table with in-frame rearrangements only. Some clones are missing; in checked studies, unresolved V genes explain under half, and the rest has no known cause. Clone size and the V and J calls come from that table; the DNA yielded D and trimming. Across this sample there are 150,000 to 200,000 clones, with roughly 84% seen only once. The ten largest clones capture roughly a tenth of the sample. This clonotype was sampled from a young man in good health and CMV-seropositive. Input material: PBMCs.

The CDR3 region has the sequence CATSRDRQGKDEQYF. The DNA sequence reads TGTGCCACCAGCAGAGATCGCCAGGGCAAAGACGAGCAGTACTTC. The chain is made from TRBV15 and TRBJ2-7, and TRBD1 may be the D gene, going by 5 matching bases. Deletion took 0 bases off V and 5 bases off J, with a span of 14 bases between the germline ends. Via the germline V gene (reference sequence), CDR1 is LNHNV and CDR2 YYDKDF. Reading from cysteine to phenylalanine, the CDR3 counts 15 amino acids. Only the CDR3 region is kept as DNA, spanning 45 bases read in frame from base 1.